This TCR beta chain was sequenced in a study of blood T cell repertoires in COVID-19. Turning to the study itself: Sample material is recorded as cDNA or gDNA derived from T cells, B-cell-depleted T cells, or PBMCs.

Method: immunoSEQ multiplex PCR; TCRdb's copy keeps in-frame clones and lacks some. This repertoire shows fewer than 200,000 clones, about 74% found once; its top ten account for approximately 8%. V lost 0 bases to trimming and J lost 0 bases, with 6 bases between them. CDR1 and CDR2 (germline): ENHRY, SYGVKD. This CDR3 region has 15 residues. The chain combines TRBV10-3 with TRBJ1-3; D gene ambiguous. Sequenced: peripheral blood. The sequence derives from a man aged 55-75 years with acute or convalescent COVID-19. CDR3 nucleotides: TGTGCCATCAGTGAGTCTGTCAGCTCTGGAAACACCATATATTTT. This sequence encodes CAISESVSSGNTIYF.